Following are 10 T cell receptor beta chains from one sample sequenced in a study of T cell responses to AZD1222 COVID-19 vaccine. Sequencing was performed with immunoSEQ multiplex PCR; in TCRdb, only in-frame clones are kept and a portion is missing. The repertoire holds about 96,000 clones, with roughly 88% as singletons. Sample: peripheral blood, taken on day 0 of AZD1222 vaccination. The receptors stem from an adult in good health.

The V call is TRBV7-2, the J call TRBJ1-2, with a possible D match to TRBD1 (6 bases). The CDR3 has 15 amino acids. Between the trimmed V and J ends, which lost 1 base and 4 bases, there was a span of 13 bases. Germline values: CDR1 SGHTA, CDR2 FQGNSA. CDR3 in DNA: TGTGCCAGCAGCTTAGAGCAGGGGTCTGGCTATGGCTACACCTTC. Amino acids: CASSLEQGSGYGYTF. Full variable domain (rest looked up from reference TRBV7-2 and TRBJ1-2): GAGVSQSPSNKVTEKGKDVELRCDPISGHTALYWYRQSLGQGLEFLIYFQGNSAPDKSGLPSDRFSAERTGGSVSTLTIQRTQQEDSAVYLCASSLEQGSGYGYTFGSGTRLTVV.

The gene calls are TRBV2 and TRBJ1-4; D call uncertain. Trimming left V 6 bases short and J 1 base short, with 15 bases between. CDR1 is SNHLY, CDR2 FYNNEI, per germline. This CDR3 has 16 amino acids. The CDR3 DNA follows: TGTGCCAGCAGACCACAGCGGAGTATAACTAATGAAAAACTGTTTTTT. Protein sequence: CASRPQRSITNEKLFF. Using reference TRBV2 and TRBJ1-4 for the parts outside the CDR3, the full variable domain is EPEVTQTPSHQVTQMGQEVILRCVPISNHLYFYWYRQILGQKVEFLVSFYNNEISEKSEIFDDQFSVERPDGSNFTLKIRSTKLEDSAMYFCASRPQRSITNEKLFFGSGTQLSVL.

V usage is TRBV5-1 and J usage is TRBJ1-1; the D gene is possibly TRBD1 (5 bases). In germline, CDR1 is SGHRS, CDR2 YFSETQ. Deletions cut 3 bases from V and 0 bases from J, with 15 bases between. CDR3 size: 16 residues. The CDR3: CASSSGRTTMNTEAFF. The CDR3 DNA follows: TGCGCCAGCAGCTCGGGACGGACCACCATGAACACTGAAGCTTTCTTT.

The chain has TRBV6-1 and TRBJ1-6, with D possibly TRBD1 on 5 matching bases. Trimming removed 3 bases from V and 10 bases from J, with 10 bases in between. The CDR3 runs 13 residues. Germline CDR1 MNHNS, CDR2 SASEGT. The CDR3 nucleotides read TGTGCCAGCAGTGAGTGGCGGGACTCACCCCTCCACTTT. Encoded protein: CASSEWRDSPLHF.

The rearrangement links TRBV19 to TRBJ1-1; D is ambiguous. Deletions cut 5 bases from V and 1 base from J, with 8 bases between. This CDR3 contains 13 residues. Germline CDR1 reads LNHDA; CDR2 reads SQIVND (reference sequence). In nucleotides, the CDR3 is TGTGCCAGTAGTTCACAGAAGAACACTGAAGCTTTCTTT. Protein product: CASSSQKNTEAFF.

V usage is TRBV9 and J usage is TRBJ2-5; no clear D. Germline loops: CDR1 SGDLS, CDR2 YYNGEE. This CDR3 spans 17 amino acids. Trimming took off 2 bases at V and 5 bases at J, with 22 bases between the two ends. CDR3 DNA sequence: TGTGCCAGCAGCGTCTTGGCCTCGGACCTACCTGGGGAGACCCAGTACTTC. Residues: CASSVLASDLPGETQYF.

V is TRBV28 and J is TRBJ1-6; D may be TRBD1 (5 bases). Germline CDR1 is MDHEN and CDR2 is SYDVKM. The CDR3 spans 14 residues. V was clipped by 3 bases and J by 7 bases, with 10 bases between them. CDR3 nucleotide sequence: TGTGCCAGCAGTTTGGTCCCAGGGAATTCACCCCTCCACTTT. Translation: CASSLVPGNSPLHF.

The CDR3 DNA is TGTGCCAGCAGCCCTCGGGACTGGAGCTCCTACGAGCAGTACTTC. It yields the protein CASSPRDWSSYEQYF. The chain couples TRBV11-2 to TRBJ2-7, with D tentatively TRBD2 (6 bases). CDR1 and CDR2 (germline): SGHAT, FQNNGV. V lost 5 bases and J 0 bases, leaving 14 bases between the germline ends. This CDR3 has 15 amino acids.

This chain uses TRBV19 with TRBJ1-1; no firm D call. CDR1 is LNHDA and CDR2 is SQIVND in the germline V gene (reference sequence). The CDR3 runs 15 residues. V was pared by 1 base and J by 6 bases, with 15 bases between. The CDR3 protein is CASSIVNNRAAEAFF. CDR3 bases: TGTGCCAGTAGTATAGTAAATAATCGGGCGGCTGAAGCTTTCTTT.

This chain connects TRBV5-1 to TRBJ1-1; no clear D gene. The CDR3 runs to 13 residues. The germline V gene has CDR1 SGHRS and CDR2 YFSETQ. Trimming took 0 bases from V and 9 from J, leaving 12 bases between them. CDR3 residues: CASSLAGSPQAFF. The CDR3 nucleotides read TGCGCCAGCAGCTTGGCGGGGTCGCCGCAAGCTTTCTTT.